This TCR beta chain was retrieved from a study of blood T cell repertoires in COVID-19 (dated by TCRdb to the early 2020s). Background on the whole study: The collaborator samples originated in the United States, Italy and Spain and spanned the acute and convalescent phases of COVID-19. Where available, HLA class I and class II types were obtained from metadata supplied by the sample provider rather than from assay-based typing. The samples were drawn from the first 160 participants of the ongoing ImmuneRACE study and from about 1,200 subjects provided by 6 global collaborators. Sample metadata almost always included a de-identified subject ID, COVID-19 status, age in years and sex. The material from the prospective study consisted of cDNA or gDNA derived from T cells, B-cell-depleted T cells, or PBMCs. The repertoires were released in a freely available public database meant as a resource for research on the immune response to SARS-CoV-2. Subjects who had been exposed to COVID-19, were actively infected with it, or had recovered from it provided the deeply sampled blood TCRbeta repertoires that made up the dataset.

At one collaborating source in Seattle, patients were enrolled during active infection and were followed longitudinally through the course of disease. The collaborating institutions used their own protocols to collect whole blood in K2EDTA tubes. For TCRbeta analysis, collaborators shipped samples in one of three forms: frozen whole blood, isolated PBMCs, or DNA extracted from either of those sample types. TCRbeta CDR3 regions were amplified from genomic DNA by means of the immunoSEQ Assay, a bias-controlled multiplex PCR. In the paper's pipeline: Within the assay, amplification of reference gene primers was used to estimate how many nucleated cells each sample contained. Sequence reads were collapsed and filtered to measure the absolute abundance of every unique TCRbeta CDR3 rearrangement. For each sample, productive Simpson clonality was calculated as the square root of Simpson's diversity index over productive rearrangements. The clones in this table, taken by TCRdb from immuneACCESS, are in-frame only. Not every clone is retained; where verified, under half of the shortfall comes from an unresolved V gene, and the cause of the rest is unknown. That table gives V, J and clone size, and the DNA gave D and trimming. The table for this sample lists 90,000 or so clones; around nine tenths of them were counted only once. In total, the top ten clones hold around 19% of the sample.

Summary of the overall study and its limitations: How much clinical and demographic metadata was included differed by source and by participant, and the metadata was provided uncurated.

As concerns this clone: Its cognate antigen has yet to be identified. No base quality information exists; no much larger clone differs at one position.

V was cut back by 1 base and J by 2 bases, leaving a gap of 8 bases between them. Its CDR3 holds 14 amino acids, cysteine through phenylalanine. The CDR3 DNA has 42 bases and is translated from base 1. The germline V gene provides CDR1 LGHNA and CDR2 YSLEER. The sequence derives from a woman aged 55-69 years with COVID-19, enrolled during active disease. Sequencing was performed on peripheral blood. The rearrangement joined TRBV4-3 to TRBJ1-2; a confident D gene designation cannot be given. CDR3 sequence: CASSQGLENYGYTF. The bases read TGCGCCAGCAGCCAAGGTTTGGAGAACTATGGCTACACCTTC.